The T cell receptor beta chain under discussion was sequenced for a study of T cell responses to AZD1222 COVID-19 vaccine (dated by TCRdb to the early 2020s). With regard to the full study: A total of 233 trial participants underwent TCR sequencing, of whom roughly 210 had received two doses of AZD1222 and some 25 had received two doses of the MenACWY control vaccine. Trial participants were enrolled into age subgroups of 18-55, 56-69 and 70-plus years, which contained 148, 28 and 57 TCR-sequenced participants, respectively. On the study overall, not on this receptor specifically: After two AZD1222 doses, spike-specific TCR breadth and depth were significantly higher than at day 0 and than in MenACWY recipients. In the small 56-69-year group, the increase in depth fell short of significance, most likely because of low power. Because no samples from the day 14 peak response were available, repertoires could be characterized only after the peak T cell response. Participants were mostly white British and included more females than males, and it was suggested by the authors that clonal diversity may have been underestimated. Conclusions about previously exposed vaccinees are limited because only five to seven AZD1222 recipients were SARS-CoV-2 seropositive at baseline. Reportedly, close to half of the unique spike-specific TCRs recognized epitopes lying outside the regions that are mutated in the B.1.351 and B.1.1.7 variants. The vaccine-associated CD4 TCRs covered the entire spike protein, and the dominant responses fell in regions 160-218 and 743-854.

Explained via the paper, the time point label denotes: about 28 days (+/-7) after the second vaccine dose. Because spike-specific TCR depth and breadth did not differ between the two schedules, AZD1222 recipients who got a second dose at roughly 4 weeks were pooled with those who got a second dose at roughly 12 weeks. Vaccinee samples were obtained from the UK trials COV001 and COV002, which included a single-blind randomized controlled phase 2/3 trial of AZD1222 (ChAdOx1 nCoV-19) in healthy adults. Trial participant PBMC samples were collected at day 0 and day 28 after the second dose for TCRbeta chain sequencing. The CDR3 regions of human TCRbeta chains were analyzed by immunosequencing. As for how the authors treated the data: TCRs in the repertoires were matched against a reference library of SARS-CoV-2-specific TCRs that had been generated with the MIRA antigen-specificity platform. Breadth meant the fraction of unique TCRs that were SARS-CoV-2-associated, whereas depth meant the fraction of total T cells that were SARS-CoV-2-associated. Using the MIRA data, every spike-specific TCR was mapped to the spike region that the TCR reacted to and assigned to either a CD4 or a CD8 class. Log10-transformed breadth and depth values were compared by one-way ANOVA with Sidak's multiple comparisons tests. The clones in this table, taken by TCRdb from immuneACCESS, are in-frame only. Not every clone is retained; where verified, under half of the shortfall comes from an unresolved V gene, and the cause of the rest is unknown. The V and J calls and clone size are taken from that table; D and trimming were inferred from the DNA. This sample lists about 150,000 clones; 85% to 90% were detected once. In total, the top ten clones hold just over 9% of the sample.

Concerning this clone: Its antigen has not been determined. No base quality values were provided; no much bigger clone lies one nucleotide off.

Trimming removed 0 bases from V and 2 bases from J; the gene matches leave 2 bases unexplained. CDR1 and CDR2 are drawn from the germline V gene (reference sequence): LGHDT, YNNKEL. The cysteine opens and the phenylalanine closes a CDR3 of 15 amino acids. Kept here is only the CDR3 DNA, which spans 45 bases and is read in frame from base 1. This TCR was recovered from an adult who received the AZD1222 COVID-19 vaccine. The rearrangement combines TRBV3-1 (or the pseudogene TRBV3-2) with TRBJ2-5; 8 of the junction bases match TRBD1. Sequenced material: peripheral blood, taken 28 days after the second AZD1222 dose. CDR3 protein: CASSQEDREQETQYF. The DNA reads as follows: TGTGCCAGCAGCCAAGAGGACAGGGAACAAGAGACCCAGTACTTC.